The entry below gives a single TCR beta chain sequence along with its context. Its antigen is still unknown. This sample is part of a study of T-cell memory formation after mild COVID-19. The study, taken as a whole, reports: Contracting clones, day 15 to 85, had balanced CD4/CD8, and later expanders favored CD4+. CD8+ contracting clones occupied EMRA, while CD4+ ones occupied mainly CM and EM.

UMIs and sample barcodes were carried by the TCR alpha and TCR beta cDNA libraries that 5'RACE produced using constant-segment primers. TCRdb independently ran MiXCR on the 5' RACE reads; one entry per CDR3 protein. The sample consists of about 140,000 distinct CDR3 sequences, under 30% of them appearing once. Looked up from germline, CDR1 is SEHNR and CDR2 is FQNEAQ (reference sequence). V shed 5 bases, J shed 6 bases, and the junction held 3 bases outside the gene matches. CDR3 length equals 14 residues. This chain uses TRBV7-9 with TRBJ2-7; 14 nucleotides line up with TRBD2. Input material: PBMCs or a T cell subset sorted from them (not recorded which). The TCR comes from an adult woman who had mild COVID-19 (a few samples of this study predate the infection). Cell type and time point are not known. For the CDR3, the DNA is TGTGCCAGCAGCCCAGGACTAGCGGGAGGCGAGCAGTACTTC. Amino acids: CASSPGLAGGEQYF.